Shown below are 14 T cell receptor beta chains from a single sample sequenced in a study of CD8 T cells in Susac syndrome. It was with random hexamers that roughly 0.5 to 1 ug RNA was reverse transcribed. TCRdb recomputed calls from the immunoSEQ multiplex PCR reads with MiXCR, one row per CDR3 protein. The data contain about 150,000 distinct CDR3 sequences, 95% of them singletons. Sequencing input: CD4+ T cells from PBMCs. These receptors were obtained from a human donor with Susac syndrome.

The chain recombines TRBV18 with TRBJ2-2; TRBD1 aligns across 7 bases. The CDR3 spans 13 residues. The germline V gene has CDR1 KGHSH and CDR2 LQKENI. The junction had 2 bases not matched to a gene; V was cut back by 4 bases and J by 6 bases. This chain's CDR3 is CASSLDRPGELFF. The CDR3 region has the DNA TGTGCCAGCTCACTGGACAGGCCCGGGGAGCTGTTTTTT. The full variable domain, rest sourced from reference TRBV18 and TRBJ2-2, is NAGVMQNPRHLVRRRGQEARLRCSPMKGHSHVYWYRQLPEEGLKFMVYLQKENIIDESGMPKERFSAEFPKEGPSILRIQQVVRGDSAAYFCASSLDRPGELFFGEGSRLTVL.

This sequence joins TRBV7-2 and TRBJ1-1; tentatively, D is TRBD1 (6 bases). The CDR3 contains 14 residues. V lost 7 bases and J 7 bases, leaving 19 bases between the germline ends. Looked up from germline, CDR1 is SGHTA and CDR2 is FQGNSA. The CDR3 DNA sequence: TGTGCCAGCAACTTTGGCCAGGGGTTGGGTGAAGCTTTCTTT. As protein: CASNFGQGLGEAFF.

This chain joins TRBV23-1 and TRBJ1-5; the D is unclear. TRBV23-1 falls under the ORF class, with uncertain function. Deletions cut 1 base from V and 13 bases from J, with 11 bases between. The CDR3 is made up of 12 amino acids. CDR3 amino acids: CASSQLEREQHF. As DNA, the CDR3 is TGCGCCAGCAGTCAATTGGAACGGGAACAGCATTTT.

The gene calls are TRBV5-1 and TRBJ1-1; D remains ambiguous. Germline V gives CDR1 SGHRS, CDR2 YFSETQ. This CDR3 is built from 13 residues. V dropped 0 bases and J dropped 4 bases, with 7 bases sitting between them. The DNA of the CDR3 is TGCGCCAGCAGCTTGGATCGTCTCACTGAAGCTTTCTTT. Encoded protein: CASSLDRLTEAFF.

This chain joins TRBV10-3 and TRBJ2-7; 8 bases are shared with TRBD2. There are 11 residues in the CDR3. The ends lost 8 bases at V and 4 bases at J; junction bases unmatched: 1. Per germline, CDR1 ENHRY and CDR2 SYGVKD. The CDR3 DNA is TGTGCCATCTCTAGCGGGTACGAGCAGTACTTC. It specifies CAISSGYEQYF.

The gene calls are TRBV4-1 and TRBJ2-1, with no clear D. The CDR3 length is 12 residues. Trimming removed 1 base from V and 6 bases from J, with 4 bases in between. Germline CDR1 is MGHRA and CDR2 is YSYEKL. The DNA of the CDR3 is TGCGCCAGCAGCCAAGCGGTCAATGAGCAGTTCTTC. This encodes CASSQAVNEQFF.

The V gene is TRBV19, the J gene TRBJ2-7, with D hard to call. This CDR3 is built from 14 residues. Germline CDR1 and CDR2: LNHDA and SQIVND (reference sequence). V was trimmed by 7 bases and J by 7 bases, leaving 20 bases between them. CDR3 nucleotides: TGTGCCAGTACCACTTCGTCGCTCCCGTCAGAGCAGTACTTC. Its translation is CASTTSSLPSEQYF.

The CDR3 DNA follows: TGTGCCGGACAAGAGACCCAGTACTTC. It yields the protein CAGQETQYF. The chain employs TRBV6-2 or TRBV6-3 and TRBJ2-5; D gene ambiguous. The CDR3 runs to 9 residues. The V end lost 11 bases, the J end lost 2 bases, and 3 bases lay between the germline ends. The germline V gene encodes CDR1 MNHEY and CDR2 SVGEGT.

The CDR3 loop reads CSTRGVGETQYF. CDR3 bases: TGCAGTACCAGAGGGGTAGGGGAGACCCAGTACTTC. J is TRBJ2-5 and V is TRBV20-1; D is tentatively TRBD1 or TRBD2 (5 bases each). Germline V gene sequence: CDR1 DFQATT, CDR2 SNEGSKA (reference sequence). CDR3 length: 12 amino acids. Trimming took 8 bases from V and 5 from J, leaving 15 bases between them.

The rearrangement uses TRBV15 and TRBJ2-2, with TRBD1 matching 10 bases. The length of the CDR3 is 16 residues. The V and J ends lost 3 bases and 4 bases, in that order; junction bases with no gene match: 5. From germline, CDR1 is LNHNV and CDR2 YYDKDF (reference sequence). This CDR3 reads CATSRTGGTSTGELFF. CDR3 sequence (DNA): TGTGCCACCAGCAGGACAGGGGGCACGAGCACCGGGGAGCTGTTTTTT.

The J gene is TRBJ2-7, the V gene TRBV29-1; tentatively, D is TRBD1 (5 bases). This CDR3 is built from 13 residues. The V end lost 1 base, the J end lost 6 bases, and 13 bases lay between the germline ends. Germline V CDR1 and CDR2: SQVTM, ANQGSEA. The CDR3 protein is CSVEVGAVGEQYF. The CDR3 DNA sequence: TGCAGCGTTGAAGTTGGGGCCGTCGGCGAGCAGTACTTC.

The chain recombines TRBV29-1 with TRBJ2-1; D is unclear. CDR3 length: 12 amino acids. The V gene lost 4 bases and the J gene lost 3 bases, with 7 bases spanning the gap. CDR1 and CDR2 (germline): SQVTM, ANQGSEA. Here the CDR3 reads CSVATDYNEQFF. CDR3 nucleotides: TGCAGCGTTGCCACAGACTACAATGAGCAGTTCTTC.

The chain joins TRBV27 to TRBJ1-1; the match to TRBD1 covers 9 bases. The CDR3 sequence is 15 residues long. The germline CDR1 and CDR2 sequences are MNHEY and SMNVEV (reference sequence). V was clipped by 6 bases and J by 1 base; unmatched bases: 6. This chain's CDR3 is CASRRTGERNTEAFF. CDR3 nucleotides: TGTGCCAGCAGGAGGACAGGGGAAAGGAACACTGAAGCTTTCTTT.

The chain carries TRBV5-6 and TRBJ1-3, with D tentatively TRBD1 (6 bases). The V and J ends lost 4 bases and 6 bases respectively, with 8 bases between them. This CDR3 has 12 amino acids. Looked up from germline, CDR1 is SGHDT and CDR2 is YYEEEE. CDR3 DNA: TGTGCCAGCAGCCGGACAGAAAACACCATATATTTT. Translated, it gives CASSRTENTIYF.